The 5 T cell receptor beta chains reported below all come from one sample, sequenced in a study of molecular identifiers for immune sequencing clone quantification. One entry per CDR3 protein results from TCRdb running MiXCR on the PCR reads. Of approximately 670,000 distinct CDR3 sequences in the sample, about 20% were seen once. What was sequenced was naive CD8+ T cells from blood, with Jurkat cell RNA spiked in. Subset defined: FACS-sorted CD8+CD4-CCR7+CD45RA+ naive T cells. The receptors stem from a human donor in good health. Some libraries in this study had Jurkat cell RNA spiked in.

CDR3 bases: TGTGCCAGCAGCGGAACAACACAGGGATCCTACGAGCAGTACTTC. This sequence encodes CASSGTTQGSYEQYF. The rearrangement joins TRBV5-6 to TRBJ2-7; perhaps TRBD1 as D (6 bases). The CDR3 loop spans 15 amino acids. Germline V CDR1 and CDR2: SGHDT, YYEEEE. The V and J ends lost 4 bases and 1 base respectively, with 15 bases between them. The entire variable domain, with the rest obtained from reference TRBV5-6 and TRBJ2-7, is as follows: DAGVTQSPTHLIKTRGQQVTLRCSPKSGHDTVSWYQQALGQGPQFIFQYYEEEERQRGNFPDRFSGHQFPNYSSELNVNALLLGDSALYLCASSGTTQGSYEQYFGPGTRLTVT.

This clonotype was detected many times. The chain links TRBV7-8 to TRBJ2-5, with D perhaps matching TRBD1 (6 bases). V was trimmed by 1 base and J by 5 bases, leaving 11 bases between them. The CDR3 loop spans 14 amino acids. Germline V gene sequence: CDR1 SGHVS, CDR2 FQNEAQ. The CDR3: CASSLVSGVETQYF. The CDR3 DNA reads TGTGCCAGCAGCTTAGTGTCAGGGGTCGAGACCCAGTACTTC.

As to this clonotype: A single base separates this from a much larger clone, so it may be a read error. This chain uses TRBV4-1 with TRBJ2-3; 11 positions agree with TRBD2. CDR1 is MGHRA, CDR2 YSYEKL, per germline. The length of the CDR3 is 16 residues. J was trimmed by 10 bases and V by 3 bases; bases with no gene match: 12. The DNA for the CDR3 is TGCGCCAGCAGCCATGGCACACTAGCGGGAGAGGTAGCGCAGTATTTT. It specifies CASSHGTLAGEVAQYF.

This clonotype has a count of ten or more. This sequence joins TRBV20-1 and TRBJ1-5, with D tentatively TRBD1 (6 bases). Trimming cost V 6 bases and J 3 bases, with 27 bases left between them. The CDR3 contains 18 residues. The germline CDR1 and CDR2 sequences are DFQATT and SNEGSKA (reference sequence). CDR3 amino acids: CSAAGLNRDTKINQPQHF. DNA for the CDR3: TGCAGTGCCGCAGGTCTGAACCGGGACACCAAAATCAATCAGCCCCAGCATTTT.

The table lists this clonotype with many counts. CDR3 region: CASSKQGAQETQYF. As DNA, the CDR3 is TGTGCCAGCAGCAAACAGGGGGCACAAGAGACCCAGTACTTC. The V call is TRBV7-9, the J call TRBJ2-5; TRBD1 matches at 9 bases. Germline CDR1 is SEHNR and CDR2 is FQNEAQ (reference sequence). There are 14 residues in the CDR3. After removal of 5 bases from V and 2 bases from J, the junction contained 3 bases not matched to a gene.